The next 2 T cell receptor beta chains were all read from a single sample in a study of blood T cell repertoires in COVID-19. TCRdb's table, derived via immunoSEQ multiplex PCR, lists solely in-frame clones and lacks some. The sample shows about 270,000 clones, around nine tenths of them seen only once. Sequencing was done on a sample of peripheral blood. These receptors all come from a man aged 35-49 years with active or convalescent COVID-19.

The rearrangement uses TRBV3-1 (or the pseudogene TRBV3-2) and TRBJ1-6; possibly TRBD1 for D (6 bases). The CDR3 extends over 15 amino acids. The germline V gene has CDR1 LGHDT and CDR2 YNNKEL (reference sequence). Trimming removed 0 bases from V and 9 bases from J, with 12 bases in between. The CDR3 DNA follows: TGTGCCAGCAGCCAAGAGTGGGGGCCGAGTTCACCCCTCCACTTT. This gives the protein CASSQEWGPSSPLHF.

This chain links TRBV30 with TRBJ1-6, with D hard to call. The CDR3 consists of 11 residues. Germline V gives CDR1 GTSNPN, CDR2 SVGIG (reference sequence). This chain's CDR3 is CAGHRGSPLHF. CDR3 DNA sequence: TGTGCAGGTCACCGAGGGTCGCCCCTCCACTTT.